A selection of T cell receptor beta chains follows, all from one sample in a study of PD-L1 blockade in urothelial cancer. Using immunoSEQ multiplex PCR, the repertoire was profiled, and TCRdb retains in-frame clones only, with some absent. The data show 70,000 to 75,000 clones, about four fifths seen once. The sequenced sample was PBMCs, obtained around atezolizumab (anti-PD-L1) treatment. These receptors all stem from an older woman with urothelial cancer. The CDR3 runs from the conserved cysteine through the conserved F or W. The order of the fields is V gene, D gene, clone size, J gene, CDR3 protein, CDR3 DNA. A D gene is named only where the DNA matches it firmly. Part of the rows lack a size; the others show once, few, many or a class for expanded clones.

TRBV5-1	NA	NA	TRBJ1-2	CASSLDSLNYGYTF	TGCGCCAGCAGCTTGGACAGTTTGAACTATGGCTACACCTTC
TRBV19	TRBD1	NA	TRBJ1-5	CASTSLPDRGYSNQPQHF	TGTGCCAGTACCTCCCTCCCGGACAGGGGGTATAGCAATCAGCCCCAGCATTTT
TRBV7-3	TRBD1	NA	TRBJ2-1	CASSPHRDRGSNEQFF	TGTGCCAGCAGCCCACACCGGGACAGGGGTTCCAATGAGCAGTTCTTC
TRBV7-8	TRBD2	NA	TRBJ2-5	CASSLAGLAGVQETQYF	TGTGCCAGCAGCTTAGCCGGGCTAGCGGGGGTACAAGAGACCCAGTACTTC
TRBV10-3	NA	NA	TRBJ1-5	CAISDSDQPQHF	TGTGCCATCAGTGACTCAGATCAGCCCCAGCATTTT
TRBV6-5	TRBD1	NA	TRBJ2-2	CASSYLGQLNTGELFF	TGTGCCAGCAGTTATTTGGGACAGCTTAACACCGGGGAGCTGTTTTTT
TRBV6-6	TRBD1	NA	TRBJ1-5	CASRSRTGATFQPQHF	TGTGCCAGCAGAAGCCGGACAGGGGCCACCTTTCAGCCCCAGCATTTT
TRBV5-1	NA	NA	TRBJ2-5	CASSLGQVQETQYF	TGCGCCAGCAGCTTGGGTCAGGTCCAAGAGACCCAGTACTTC
TRBV19	NA	few	TRBJ1-5	CASSIDQGSNQPQHF	TGTGCCAGTAGTATAGATCAGGGAAGCAATCAGCCCCAGCATTTT
TRBV4-1	TRBD2	NA	TRBJ2-3	CASSQDSLAGISTDTQYF	TGCGCCAGCAGCCAAGACAGTCTAGCGGGAATCAGCACAGATACGCAGTATTTT
TRBV5-1	NA	NA	TRBJ2-3	CASSLGTADGDLQYF	TGCGCCAGCAGCTTGGGGACAGCCGATGGTGATCTGCAGTATTTT
TRBV28	TRBD2	NA	TRBJ2-1	CATSRAGGPSFEQFF	TGTGCCACCTCACGGGCGGGAGGGCCCTCATTTGAGCAGTTCTTC
TRBV19	NA	NA	TRBJ2-7	CASSIAGGGGEQYF	TGTGCCAGTAGTATAGCGGGAGGGGGCGGCGAGCAGTACTTC
TRBV27	NA	NA	TRBJ1-1	CASSRNTEAFF	TGTGCCAGCAGCCGGAACACTGAAGCTTTCTTT
TRBV7-7	NA	NA	TRBJ2-2	CASSWDSTGELFF	TGTGCCAGCAGCTGGGACTCCACCGGGGAGCTGTTTTTT
TRBV28	NA	NA	TRBJ2-3	CASSWRMGTQESSTDTQYF	TGTGCCAGCAGTTGGCGTATGGGTACCCAGGAATCTAGCACAGATACGCAGTATTTT
TRBV28	NA	NA	TRBJ2-1	CASSSPGLYNEQFF	TGTGCCAGCAGCTCCCCAGGCCTTTACAATGAGCAGTTCTTC
TRBV10-2	NA	once	TRBJ2-7	CAILKPYPSYEQYF	TGCGCCATCCTTAAGCCGTACCCCTCCTACGAGCAGTACTTC
TRBV5-1	TRBD1	NA	TRBJ2-7	CASSLSPGQGEYEQYF	TGCGCCAGCAGCTTGTCTCCGGGACAGGGTGAATACGAGCAGTACTTC
TRBV6-1	TRBD1	NA	TRBJ1-4	CASSEAGIGQGAANEKLFF	TGTGCCAGCAGTGAAGCGGGCATTGGACAGGGTGCGGCTAATGAAAAACTGTTTTTT
TRBV5-4	NA	few	TRBJ2-3	CASSYRTTRQTDTQYF	TGTGCCAGCAGCTACCGGACTACTCGCCAAACAGATACGCAGTATTTT
TRBV11-2	NA	NA	TRBJ2-7	CASSFAGGRYYEQYF	TGTGCCAGCAGCTTTGCCGGGGGACGGTACTACGAGCAGTACTTC
TRBV18	TRBD1	NA	TRBJ1-1	CASSSTTGGNTEAFF	TGTGCCAGCTCATCGACGACAGGGGGGAACACTGAAGCTTTCTTT
TRBV6-5	NA	NA	TRBJ2-1	CASTRGRSNEQFF	TGTGCCAGCACGCGGGGACGGTCCAATGAGCAGTTCTTC
TRBV5-8	TRBD1	NA	TRBJ1-2	CASSVYRGPNYGYTF	TGTGCCAGCAGCGTATACAGGGGACCCAACTATGGCTACACCTTC
TRBV6-5	TRBD2	NA	TRBJ2-7	CASSSAGVSREQYF	TGTGCCAGCAGTTCAGCGGGAGTTTCTCGTGAGCAGTACTTC
TRBV18	TRBD2	NA	TRBJ2-1	CASSPNRLAVTSSYNEQFF	TGTGCCAGCTCACCAAACAGACTAGCAGTGACTAGCTCCTACAATGAGCAGTTCTTC
TRBV15	TRBD1	NA	TRBJ1-3	CATSRDFGTGEGNTIYF	TGTGCCACCAGCAGAGATTTCGGGACAGGGGAAGGAAACACCATATATTTT
TRBV7-9	NA	NA	TRBJ2-7	CASSLGSYEQYF	TGTGCCAGCAGCTTAGGTTCATACGAGCAGTACTTC
TRBV20-1	NA	few	TRBJ1-2	CSARFPGGYTF	TGCAGTGCTAGATTCCCCGGGGGCTACACCTTC
TRBV30	NA	NA	TRBJ1-2	CAWAGGDYGYTF	TGTGCCTGGGCCGGGGGGGATTATGGCTACACCTTC